This TCR beta chain stems from a study of T cell repertoires in cytomegalovirus infection. Concerning this clonotype: The antigen is unknown.

TCRdb reprocessed the reads via MiXCR and lists one record per CDR3 protein. The data show around 500,000 distinct CDR3 sequences, under 45% seen once. There are 15 residues in the CDR3. The V segment lost 6 bases and the J segment 2 bases; nucleotides outside the gene matches: 8. From germline, CDR1 is MDHEN and CDR2 SYDVKM. This clonotype originated in a human donor in good health (CMV status not recorded). Some clones in this sample may be carry-over from other donors' samples. Sequenced material: cultured PBMCs, taken from culture after CMV antigen stimulation. The V gene is TRBV28, the J gene TRBJ2-3; 7 bases line up with TRBD1. The CDR3 sequence: CASSVQGSYTDTQYF. As DNA, the CDR3 is TGTGCCAGCAGCGTACAGGGGAGTTACACAGATACGCAGTATTTT.